These T cell receptor beta chains were read from a single sample in a study of T cell responses to AZD1222 COVID-19 vaccine. The protocol was immunoSEQ multiplex PCR, while the TCRdb copy is restricted to in-frame clones and leaves out a portion. The sample includes around 140,000 clones, roughly 88% of them seen just once. Specimen: peripheral blood, collected 28 days after the second AZD1222 dose. The receptors stem from an adult who received the AZD1222 COVID-19 vaccine. Both conserved end residues are part of each CDR3.

>TRBJ1-1|TRBV9
CASSEGVRNTEAFF
>TRBJ1-5|TRBV6-5
CASSYTSDRPPGPQHF
>TRBJ1-2|TRBV6-2/TRBV6-3
CASSPGQEGYGYTF
>TRBJ2-2|TRBV6-2/TRBV6-3
CASSYSSGRATGELFF
>TRBJ1-1|TRBV30
CAWIKQGRTEAFF
>TRBJ1-3|TRBV9
CASSVEGRNTIYF
>TRBJ2-1|TRBV7-2
CASSSFGQGGNEQFF
>TRBJ2-3|TRBV30
CAWRPSGRGTDTQYF
>TRBJ2-1|TRBV7-8
CASSLGAGRNSYNEQFF
>TRBJ2-3|TRBV6-5
CASSPGLGTDTQYF